This TCR beta chain was identified during a study of cytomegalovirus exposure and HLA in healthy donors (dated by TCRdb to about 2017). In the study overall: According to a later analysis, the roughly 120 validation repertoires were produced on the same platform as the roughly 600 repertoires of the first cohort. A separate validation cohort of 100 to 150 different subjects was used in addition to the approximately 610-subject first cohort. High-throughput TCR immunosequencing, statistical association of individual TCRs with disease status, and machine learning were combined to predict cytomegalovirus infection status. The aim of the study was to test whether cataloging public T cell receptors could identify signatures of past pathogen exposure.

As concerns this clone: Its antigen has not been determined. Per-nucleotide qualities are absent, and no much larger clonotype sits a single base away.

Donors formed part of the validation cohort, which comprised about 120 subjects and was distinct from the first cohort of 666 subjects. Library preparation employed the immunoSEQ multiplex PCR assay. The authors processed their data as follows. A statistical classification framework was built for diagnosing cytomegalovirus status from the catalog of TCR beta chain sequences. In its TCRdb copy, this immuneACCESS table keeps in-frame sequences only and misses some clones. Where compared with another copy, unresolved V genes explain less than half of these, and the others have no known cause. That table supplies the V and J calls and clone size; D and trimming were determined from the DNA. The sample table lists around 200,000 clones, roughly 88% of them with a count of one. The ten biggest clones cover roughly 2.8% of the sample. What the authors observed across the whole study: The classifier was reported to diagnose cytomegalovirus status with high specificity and sensitivity in both the original and validation cohorts. In a later analysis, TCRs clustered in the first cohort were found to also tend to co-occur in the roughly 120 validation repertoires, with 85% to 95% of cluster scores above 0. Across donors, most TCR sequences were observed very rarely, whereas some public TCRs were present in many individuals. In the study, some 160 TCR beta chains were listed as associated with cytomegalovirus. It was suggested by the authors that the approach could potentially be generalized to other disease states and immunological phenotypes. In vitro tests confirmed that three of the cytomegalovirus-associated TCR beta chains recognize cytomegalovirus antigens. The validation cohort had no HLA typing available for a later analysis, so co-occurrence within that cohort was assessed over all 120 or so repertoires.

The CDR3 starts with the cysteine, ends with the phenylalanine, and has 14 residues. The DNA shown is the 42-base CDR3, in frame from base 1. The germline V gene (reference sequence) provides CDR1 MNHNY and CDR2 SVGAGI. At the junction V is shortened by 6 bases and J by 8 bases, with 16 bases in between. Input material: PBMCs. The rearrangement combines TRBV6-6 with TRBJ1-4; TRBD1 is a weak D gene call, 5 bases matching. This clonotype was sampled from a woman aged 18-30 years in good health and CMV-seronegative. The CDR3: CASRVGRRGEKLFF. The DNA sequence is as follows: TGTGCCAGCAGAGTGGGGAGGAGGGGCGAAAAACTGTTTTTT.